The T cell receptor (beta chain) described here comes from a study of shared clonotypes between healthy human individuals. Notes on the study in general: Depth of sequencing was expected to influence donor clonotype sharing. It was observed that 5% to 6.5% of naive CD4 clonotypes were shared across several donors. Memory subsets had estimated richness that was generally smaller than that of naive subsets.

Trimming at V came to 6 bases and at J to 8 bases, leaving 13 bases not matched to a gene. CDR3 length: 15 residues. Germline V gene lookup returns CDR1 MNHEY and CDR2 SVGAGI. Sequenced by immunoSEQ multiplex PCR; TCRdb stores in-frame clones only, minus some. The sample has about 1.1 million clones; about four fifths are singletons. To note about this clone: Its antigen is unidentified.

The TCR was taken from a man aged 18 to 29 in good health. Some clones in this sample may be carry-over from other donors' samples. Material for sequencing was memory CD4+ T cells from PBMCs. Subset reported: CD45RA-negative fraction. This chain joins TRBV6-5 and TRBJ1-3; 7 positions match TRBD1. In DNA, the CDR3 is TGTGCCAGCAGCCGCCGGGACAGCCCCGCGGACACCATATATTTT. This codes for CASSRRDSPADTIYF.